The 20 T cell receptor beta chains given below trace back to one sample, sequenced in a study of shared clonotypes between healthy human individuals. Profiling relied on immunoSEQ multiplex PCR, and the TCRdb table lists in-frame clones only, not all of them. The sample shows a few million clones, approximately 95% of them seen only once. The material sequenced was naive CD4+ T cells from PBMCs. Subset reported: CD45RA+ positively selected. The source of these receptors is a man between 18 and 29 years old in good health. Some clones in this sample may be carry-over from other donors' samples.

The CDR3 loop is CASTLYRGSNQPQHF. CDR3 sequence (DNA): TGTGCCAGCACCCTATACCGGGGGAGCAATCAGCCCCAGCATTTT. The gene calls are TRBV2 and TRBJ1-5; D might be TRBD1 (5 bases). The CDR3 extends over 15 amino acids. CDR1 is SNHLY, CDR2 FYNNEI, per germline. V lost 7 bases and J 1 base, leaving 14 bases between the germline ends.

The rearrangement links TRBV2 to TRBJ2-3; possible D gene TRBD1, 6 bases. This CDR3 has 16 amino acids. CDR1 is SNHLY and CDR2 is FYNNEI in the germline V gene. Trimming removed 5 bases from V and 4 bases from J, with 19 bases in between. In nucleotides, the CDR3 is TGTGCCAGCAGTCGAACTCCTATACAGGGTGCAGATACGCAGTATTTT. Its translation: CASSRTPIQGADTQYF.

V usage is TRBV27 and J usage is TRBJ2-6, with no clear D. This CDR3 is 14 amino acids long. Germline CDR1 reads MNHEY; CDR2 reads SMNVEV (reference sequence). The V end lost 6 bases, the J end lost 4 bases, and 10 bases lay between the germline ends. The CDR3 spells CASSPRWGANVLTF. CDR3 DNA sequence: TGTGCCAGCAGCCCTCGGTGGGGGGCCAACGTCCTGACTTTC.

This clone occurred a few times. The V call is TRBV14, the J call TRBJ1-2; D is unresolved. Trimming stripped 0 bases from V and 8 bases from J, with 13 bases between. Germline CDR1 SGHDN, CDR2 FVKESK. CDR3 length: 14 amino acids. DNA of the CDR3: TGTGCCAGCAGCCAAGATTCATGGGTGGGAGGCTACACCTTC. It yields the protein CASSQDSWVGGYTF.

CDR3 sequence reads: CASSRLAGTYNEQFF. CDR3 bases: TGTGCCAGCAGCCGACTAGCGGGAACCTACAATGAGCAGTTCTTC. The rearrangement joins TRBV11-2 to TRBJ2-1; TRBD2 matches at 11 bases. The CDR3 is 15 amino acids. V was pared by 5 bases and J by 2 bases, with 2 bases of the junction left unmatched. Germline assignment: CDR1 SGHAT and CDR2 FQNNGV. Full variable domain (outside the CDR3, taken from reference TRBV11-2 and TRBJ2-1): EAGVAQSPRYKIIEKRQSVAFWCNPISGHATLYWYQQILGQGPKLLIQFQNNGVVDDSQLPKDRFSAERLKGVDSTLKIQPAKLEDSAVYLCASSRLAGTYNEQFFGPGTRLTVL.

The CDR3 sequence: CASSSALAGGPEEQYF. CDR3 nucleotides: TGTGCCAGCAGTAGTGCCCTGGCGGGAGGGCCGGAGGAGCAGTACTTC. The chain couples TRBV25-1 to TRBJ2-7; 9 nucleotides align to TRBD2. Germline CDR1 is MGHDK and CDR2 is SYGVNS. CDR3 length: 16 amino acids. Germline trimming cut 5 bases from V and 7 bases from J; bases unmatched to any gene: 15.

This chain joins TRBV7-9 and TRBJ2-5; D may be TRBD1 (5 bases). This CDR3 is built from 13 residues. Germline V CDR1 and CDR2: SEHNR, FQNEAQ (reference sequence). The V end was cut by 3 bases, the J end by 1 base, with 6 bases between. This chain's CDR3 is CASSFRAQETQYF. The CDR3 nucleotides are TGTGCCAGCAGCTTCAGGGCCCAAGAGACCCAGTACTTC. The full variable domain, with the rest looked up from reference TRBV7-9 and TRBJ2-5, is DTGVSQNPRHKITKRGQNVTFRCDPISEHNRLYWYRQTLGQGPEFLTYFQNEAQLEKSRLLSDRFSAERPKGSFSTLEIQRTEQGDSAMYLCASSFRAQETQYFGPGTRLLVL.

This chain joins TRBV19 and TRBJ2-7; D not certain. CDR3 length equals 12 residues. V was shortened by 0 bases and J by 5 bases, with 5 bases between the two germline ends. The germline CDR1 and CDR2 sequences are LNHDA and SQIVND (reference sequence). CDR3 sequence: CASSIERHEQYF. The CDR3 DNA reads TGTGCCAGTAGTATAGAGCGGCACGAGCAGTACTTC.

For this clone: Other nucleotide sequences in the sample specify the same CDR3. CDR3 loop: CASSLGRGGETQYF. The CDR3 coding sequence is TGTGCCAGCAGTTTAGGTCGGGGGGGAGAGACCCAGTACTTC. This chain uses TRBV28 with TRBJ2-5; 8 bases agree with TRBD2. J lost 4 bases, V lost 2 bases, and 3 bases had no gene match. Germline values: CDR1 MDHEN, CDR2 SYDVKM. The CDR3 sequence is 14 residues long.

As concerns this clone: Other DNA sequences of this sample code for an identical CDR3. This chain connects TRBV29-1 to TRBJ2-5; maybe TRBD1 (5 bases). The germline V gene has CDR1 SQVTM and CDR2 ANQGSEA. The length of the CDR3 is 12 residues. V dropped 7 bases and J dropped 1 base, with 10 bases sitting between them. CDR3 protein: CSGRQGQETQYF. The DNA of the CDR3 is TGCAGCGGGCGTCAGGGCCAAGAGACCCAGTACTTC. The whole variable domain, filled in from reference TRBV29-1 and TRBJ2-5, reads SAVISQKPSRDICQRGTSLTIQCQVDSQVTMMFWYRQQPGQSLTLIATANQGSEATYESGFVIDKFPISRPNLTFSTLTVSNMSPEDSSIYLCSGRQGQETQYFGPGTRLLVL.

V usage is TRBV6-6 and J usage is TRBJ2-5, with 7 nucleotides matching TRBD1. Losses at the gene ends were 0 bases for V and 0 bases for J; bases not matched to a gene: 4. This CDR3 comprises 16 residues. Germline lookup yields CDR1 MNHNY and CDR2 SVGAGI (reference sequence). Written as DNA, the CDR3 is TGTGCCAGCAGTTACTCGATCAGGGGGTACCAAGAGACCCAGTACTTC. This gives the protein CASSYSIRGYQETQYF.

The CDR3 loop is CASTLSGPYTETQYF. CDR3 nucleotides: TGTGCCAGCACCCTATCGGGCCCCTACACAGAGACCCAGTACTTC. This rearrangement joins TRBV2 to TRBJ2-5, with no clear D. Germline lookup yields CDR1 SNHLY and CDR2 FYNNEI. The CDR3 length is 15 residues. Between the trimmed V and J ends, which lost 7 bases and 4 bases, there was a span of 19 bases.

The V gene is TRBV23-1, the J gene TRBJ1-4; D not certain. TRBV23-1 is an ORF; its function is uncertain. The V end lost 7 bases, the J end lost 0 bases, and 18 bases lay between the germline ends. This CDR3 is 17 amino acids long. The CDR3 region has the DNA TGCGCCAGCACTCACGGCAGGACCCTTGCAACTAATGAAAAACTGTTTTTT. This encodes CASTHGRTLATNEKLFF.

J is TRBJ1-1 and V is TRBV4-2; D remains ambiguous. Germline V lookup: CDR1 LGHNA, CDR2 YNFKEQ. Trimming took off 1 base at V and 3 bases at J, with 12 bases between the two ends. The CDR3 consists of 15 residues. The CDR3 protein is CASSQGRSEDTEAFF. CDR3 in DNA: TGTGCCAGCAGCCAAGGGCGGTCCGAGGACACTGAAGCTTTCTTT.

The rearrangement uses TRBV10-3 and TRBJ2-2, with 7 bases that match TRBD1. The CDR3 covers 14 residues. V dropped 10 bases and J dropped 0; count of bases not matched to a gene: 5. Germline CDR1 ENHRY, CDR2 SYGVKD. In nucleotides, the CDR3 is TGTGCCACGCAGGGACAGTCGAACACCGGGGAGCTGTTTTTT. This sequence encodes CATQGQSNTGELFF.

The rearrangement joins TRBV11-2 to TRBJ2-3; no firm D call. CDR1 SGHAT and CDR2 FQNNGV come from the germline V gene. V dropped 2 bases and J dropped 1 base, with 7 bases sitting between them. The CDR3 consists of 14 residues. DNA for the CDR3: TGTGCCAGCAGCTTAATCCAGCGCACAGATACGCAGTATTTT. Amino acids: CASSLIQRTDTQYF.

The chain recombines TRBV5-1 with TRBJ2-2, with D uncertain. V dropped 4 bases and J dropped 1 base, with 14 bases sitting between them. In germline, CDR1 is SGHRS, CDR2 YFSETQ. This CDR3 is built from 16 residues. CDR3 amino acids: CASSLWTAVNTGELFF. The CDR3 region has the DNA TGCGCCAGCAGCCTCTGGACGGCCGTGAACACCGGGGAGCTGTTTTTT.

This clone was seen just once. V is TRBV4-3 and J is TRBJ2-7, with a possible D match to TRBD1 (6 bases). V was clipped by 0 bases and J by 3 bases, with 18 bases between them. This CDR3 has 17 amino acids. Germline CDR1 LGHNA, CDR2 YSLEER. Here the CDR3 reads CASSQDISQGKGYEQYF. CDR3 sequence (DNA): TGCGCCAGCAGCCAAGATATATCGCAGGGGAAAGGCTACGAGCAGTACTTC.

This rearrangement joins TRBV4-1 to TRBJ2-5; 7 bases match TRBD2. The CDR3 runs to 15 residues. V dropped 3 bases and J dropped 4; count of bases not matched to a gene: 8. Germline V gene data show CDR1 as MGHRA and CDR2 as YSYEKL. The CDR3 reads CASSHEGGGGETQYF. The CDR3 DNA reads as TGCGCCAGCAGCCATGAGGGCGGGGGAGGAGAGACCCAGTACTTC.

The genes are TRBV5-1 and TRBJ2-5, with D maybe TRBD1 (5 bases). The CDR3 length is 14 residues. Trimming cost V 7 bases and J 0 bases, with 13 bases left between them. Germline loops: CDR1 SGHRS, CDR2 YFSETQ. The CDR3 region is CASGAGPNQETQYF. The CDR3 DNA reads as TGCGCCAGCGGGGCTGGTCCCAACCAAGAGACCCAGTACTTC.